This entry is about one TCR beta chain. Its antigen is still unknown. The method was immunoSEQ multiplex PCR; TCRdb's version includes in-frame clones alone and lacks a portion of them. Among about 92,000 clones listed, roughly 93% were seen once. V shed 3 bases and J shed 6 bases, with 7 bases lying between them. The CDR3 runs to 13 residues. Looked up from germline, CDR1 is KGHDR and CDR2 is SFDVKD. These data are taken from a study of T cell responses to AZD1222 COVID-19 vaccine. Turning to the study itself: Second doses that came at about 4 or about 12 weeks were put together. General study points: Donor demographics were predominantly white British with a female majority; clonal diversity may be underestimated. Recipients of two AZD1222 doses showed rising Spike-specific TCR breadth and depth.

This receptor was taken from an adult in good health. The material sequenced was peripheral blood, taken on day 0 of AZD1222 vaccination. This rearrangement joins TRBV24-1 to TRBJ1-4; D gene uncertain. The chain's CDR3 is CATSDTQDEKLFF. In DNA form, the CDR3 reads TGTGCCACCAGTGATACCCAGGATGAAAAACTGTTTTTT.